The 2 T cell receptor beta chains below all came from one sample that was sequenced in a study of shared clonotypes between healthy human individuals. The table came from immunoSEQ multiplex PCR; TCRdb's copy has only in-frame clones and leaves some out. Of 950,000 to 1,100,000 clones listed, 70% to 80% were seen once; the top ten hold roughly 0.65%. Sequencing was performed on memory CD4+ T cells from PBMCs. Indicated subset: CD45RA-negative fraction. The source of these receptors is a young man in good health. Some clones in this sample may be carry-over from other donors' samples.

The chain employs TRBV6-1 and TRBJ1-1; the D is unclear. Germline-derived CDR1 and CDR2 are MNHNS and SASEGT. Trimming took off 3 bases at V and 6 bases at J, with 20 bases between the two ends. This CDR3 region has 16 residues. Written as DNA, the CDR3 is TGTGCCAGCAGTGAGAGGGTATGGGAAGGGAAGGCTGAAGCTTTCTTT. Protein sequence: CASSERVWEGKAEAFF.

This chain links TRBV15 with TRBJ2-7, with a weak D call TRBD2 (6 bases). Trimming left V 0 bases short and J 2 bases short, with 11 bases between. Germline V CDR1 and CDR2: LNHNV, YYDKDF (reference sequence). CDR3 size: 15 residues. The CDR3 region is CATSRDGDFPYEQYF. The CDR3 nucleotides are TGTGCCACCAGCAGAGATGGGGACTTTCCCTACGAGCAGTACTTC.